Listed here are 16 T cell receptor beta chains from one sample, sequenced in a study of tumor-infiltrating lymphocytes in localized non-small cell lung cancer. The assay was immunoSEQ multiplex PCR, and TCRdb's table has in-frame clones only and misses some. The repertoire consists of about 6,700 clones, with 60% to 85% occurring once and the leading ten covering about 17%. Specimen: uninvolved lung tissue not adjacent to the tumor. The receptors shown here come from a human donor with non-small cell lung cancer.

The chain joins TRBV5-1 to TRBJ2-7; D unclear. V dropped 4 bases and J dropped 7 bases, with 12 bases sitting between them. The CDR3 runs to 12 residues. CDR1 is SGHRS and CDR2 is YFSETQ in the germline V gene. CDR3 sequence reads: CASSGGSEEQYF. As DNA, the CDR3 is TGCGCCAGCAGCGGTGGATCCGAGGAGCAGTACTTC.

This sequence joins TRBV7-2 and TRBJ2-7; weak D call: TRBD2 (6 bases). The V gene's germline CDR1 is SGHTA and CDR2 FQGNSA. The CDR3 has 15 amino acids. Trimming stripped 5 bases from V and 0 bases from J, with 14 bases between. CDR3 nucleotides: TGTGCCAGCAGCGCGGTACGGGGGAGCTCCTACGAGCAGTACTTC. It yields the protein CASSAVRGSSYEQYF.

The chain combines TRBV28 with TRBJ1-5, with D unclear. The germline gives CDR1 MDHEN, CDR2 SYDVKM. The V end lost 4 bases, the J end lost 4 bases, and 5 bases lay between the germline ends. CDR3 length: 12 amino acids. The CDR3 is CASSSLNQPQHF. DNA for the CDR3: TGTGCCAGCAGTTCACTGAATCAGCCCCAGCATTTT.

The J gene is TRBJ2-7, the V gene TRBV7-2; TRBD1 agrees at 9 bases. V was clipped by 5 bases and J by 3 bases; unmatched bases: 5. Germline V lookup: CDR1 SGHTA, CDR2 FQGNSA. The CDR3 totals 14 residues. DNA for the CDR3: TGTGCCAGCAGCCACAGGGGGCCCCTCTACGAGCAGTACTTC. It specifies CASSHRGPLYEQYF.

The chain combines TRBV7-2 with TRBJ2-7; TRBD1 matches 9 bases. The CDR3 is 14 residues long. Germline CDR1 is SGHTA and CDR2 is FQGNSA. The V gene end was trimmed by 6 bases and the J gene end by 1 base; junction bases not matched to a gene: 4. CDR3 region: CASRGQGISYEQYF. CDR3 in DNA: TGTGCCAGCAGGGGACAGGGTATATCCTACGAGCAGTACTTC.

This chain connects TRBV19 to TRBJ1-1, with a weak D call TRBD1 (5 bases). Germline lookup yields CDR1 LNHDA and CDR2 SQIVND (reference sequence). Trimming stripped 3 bases from V and 4 bases from J, with 15 bases between. The CDR3 runs 15 residues. The CDR3 protein is CASSIGGGRFTEAFF. The CDR3, as DNA: TGTGCCAGTAGTATCGGGGGGGGAAGATTCACTGAAGCTTTCTTT.

The chain is built from TRBV19 and TRBJ1-2; no clear D. The CDR3 is 14 residues long. Trimming stripped 5 bases from V and 5 bases from J, with 15 bases between. CDR1 is LNHDA, CDR2 SQIVND, per germline (reference sequence). The chain's CDR3 is CASSVSPHRYGYTF. CDR3 DNA sequence: TGTGCCAGTAGTGTATCCCCCCATCGGTATGGCTACACCTTC.

The chain has TRBV5-4 and TRBJ2-5; perhaps D is TRBD1 or TRBD2 (6 bases each). The CDR3 runs 15 residues. From germline, CDR1 is SGHNT and CDR2 YYREEE (reference sequence). Trimming pared 1 base from V and 2 bases from J, leaving 12 bases between. The CDR3 protein is CASSLPGAEQETQYF. The CDR3 nucleotides are TGTGCCAGCAGCTTGCCGGGGGCTGAGCAAGAGACCCAGTACTTC.

The chain uses TRBV7-9 and TRBJ2-7; tentative D call: TRBD1 (6 bases). Trimming pared 5 bases from V and 2 bases from J, leaving 13 bases between. Germline CDR1 and CDR2: SEHNR and FQNEAQ (reference sequence). This CDR3 contains 14 residues. The CDR3 DNA follows: TGTGCCAGCAGCGAAGGGACACAGACCTACGAGCAGTACTTC. Its translation: CASSEGTQTYEQYF. The whole variable domain, remainder taken from reference TRBV7-9 and TRBJ2-7, is DTGVSQNPRHKITKRGQNVTFRCDPISEHNRLYWYRQTLGQGPEFLTYFQNEAQLEKSRLLSDRFSAERPKGSFSTLEIQRTEQGDSAMYLCASSEGTQTYEQYFGPGTRLTVT.

The chain joins TRBV30 to TRBJ2-1; 8 bases line up with TRBD1. From germline, CDR1 is GTSNPN and CDR2 SVGIG (reference sequence). The trim removed 2 bases at V and 8 bases at J, leaving 11 bases unmatched. The CDR3 contains 15 residues. Written as DNA, the CDR3 is TGTGCCTGGAGTACCGGGACAGGCGCGAGTGATGAGCAGTTCTTC. Amino acid sequence: CAWSTGTGASDEQFF.

This rearrangement joins TRBV2 to TRBJ1-5; 12 bases agree with TRBD1. Germline V gene sequence: CDR1 SNHLY, CDR2 FYNNEI. This CDR3 has 13 amino acids. The ends lost 7 bases at V and 6 bases at J; junction bases unmatched: 1. The CDR3 here is CASMGQGAQPQHF. The CDR3 DNA follows: TGTGCCAGCATGGGACAGGGGGCTCAGCCCCAGCATTTT.

The V and J genes are TRBV2 and TRBJ1-1; TRBD1 matches at 7 bases. Germline V gives CDR1 SNHLY, CDR2 FYNNEI. The CDR3 spans 15 residues. The V gene end was trimmed by 6 bases and the J gene end by 6 bases; junction bases not matched to a gene: 13. The chain's CDR3 is CASRKETGRGPEAFF. The CDR3 DNA reads as TGTGCCAGCAGGAAAGAGACGGGAAGGGGGCCTGAAGCTTTCTTT.

The rearrangement joins TRBV5-1 to TRBJ2-5, with D perhaps matching TRBD2 (5 bases). V gave up 2 bases and J gave up 2 bases, with 10 bases separating them. The CDR3 covers 14 residues. Per germline, CDR1 SGHRS and CDR2 YFSETQ. CDR3 in amino acids: CASSFFSGQETQYF. The CDR3 nucleotides are TGCGCCAGCAGCTTCTTCTCGGGGCAAGAGACCCAGTACTTC.

This sequence joins TRBV30 and TRBJ1-1; D ambiguous. The V gene's germline CDR1 is GTSNPN and CDR2 SVGIG (reference sequence). Trimming shortened V by 2 bases and J by 2 bases, and 6 bases separated the two germline ends. The CDR3 runs to 12 residues. The CDR3 reads CAWSNGNTEAFF. DNA for the CDR3: TGTGCCTGGAGTAATGGTAACACTGAAGCTTTCTTT.

This clone was seen a few times. J is TRBJ1-3 and V is TRBV27; tentative D call: TRBD1 (6 bases). The CDR3 contains 17 residues. CDR1 is MNHEY, CDR2 SMNVEV, per germline (reference sequence). Trimming pared 4 bases from V and 4 bases from J, leaving 20 bases between. This CDR3 reads CASSSYRELAGGNTIYF. The CDR3 DNA reads TGTGCCAGCAGTTCATACAGGGAGCTCGCGGGGGGAAACACCATATATTTT.

In its sample, this clone was seen a few times. This chain joins TRBV5-6 and TRBJ1-3; D call uncertain. CDR3 size: 16 residues. V was pared by 1 base and J by 0 bases, with 11 bases between. Germline V gene lookup returns CDR1 SGHDT and CDR2 YYEEEE. This CDR3 is CASSLTTRSSGNTIYF. Here the CDR3 DNA reads TGTGCCAGCAGCTTGACTACAAGAAGCTCTGGAAACACCATATATTTT.